The next 31 T cell receptor beta chains were all read from a single sample in a study of PD-1 blockade in classical Hodgkin lymphoma. Repertoires were generated with immunoSEQ multiplex PCR, while TCRdb's copy carries only in-frame clones and drops some. Of under 25,000 clones in the sample, approximately 80% were seen once. Documented time point: cycle 4 day 1 (C4D1), after more than five weeks of nivolumab. Each patient experienced a relapse that followed autologous stem cell transplantation, and brentuximab vedotin exposure varied. The source material was peripheral blood mononuclear cells (PBMCs), sampled before the fourth cycle of nivolumab. These receptors originate from a human donor with classical Hodgkin lymphoma.

This clone was found a few times. The chain links TRBV6-8 to TRBJ2-5; 9 bases agree with TRBD1. This CDR3 spans 14 amino acids. V was pared by 6 bases and J by 3 bases, with 5 bases of the junction left unmatched. Per the germline V gene, CDR1 is MNHGY and CDR2 is SAAAGT. As DNA, the CDR3 is TGTGCCAGCAGCGGACAGGGGCTCGAAGAGACCCAGTACTTC. Its protein is CASSGQGLEETQYF.

In this sample, this clone is large. The rearrangement joins TRBV4-1 to TRBJ2-2; 12 bases fit TRBD2. V shed 5 bases and J 6 bases; nucleotides not matched to a gene: 4. This CDR3 comprises 15 residues. Germline V gene lookup returns CDR1 MGHRA and CDR2 YSYEKL. The CDR3 loop reads CASSWTSGTAGELFF. CDR3 DNA: TGCGCCAGCAGCTGGACTAGCGGGACCGCCGGGGAGCTGTTTTTT.

The chain is built from TRBV2 and TRBJ1-1; 7 positions match TRBD1. Germline values: CDR1 SNHLY, CDR2 FYNNEI. The CDR3 runs to 15 residues. J was trimmed by 5 bases and V by 7 bases; bases with no gene match: 13. DNA for the CDR3: TGTGCCAGCAAGAGTATTGGGACAGCGAGAACTGAAGCTTTCTTT. Amino acids: CASKSIGTARTEAFF. Variable domain in full (rest from reference TRBV2 and TRBJ1-1): EPEVTQTPSHQVTQMGQEVILRCVPISNHLYFYWYRQILGQKVEFLVSFYNNEISEKSEIFDDQFSVERPDGSNFTLKIRSTKLEDSAMYFCASKSIGTARTEAFFGQGTRLTVV.

The table lists this clone with a count of one. The junction shows a germline mismatch at one end, possibly a read error. The rearrangement uses TRBV7-7 and TRBJ2-1; 7 bases match TRBD1. The germline gives CDR1 SSHAT, CDR2 FNYEAQ (reference sequence). The CDR3 is 13 amino acids. The CDR3 DNA sequence: TGTGCTAGCAGCACCGGACAGGCCAATGAGCAGTTCTTC. Amino acid sequence: CASSTGQANEQFF.

This chain connects TRBV30 to TRBJ2-3; TRBD1 aligns across 8 bases. CDR1 GTSNPN and CDR2 SVGIG come from the germline V gene (reference sequence). V shed 1 base, J shed 6 bases, and the junction held 9 bases outside the gene matches. CDR3 length equals 15 residues. CDR3 sequence (DNA): TGTGCCTGGAGTGCCGGACAGGGAGTGTCCGATACGCAGTATTTT. Translating gives CAWSAGQGVSDTQYF.

The V and J genes are TRBV6-1 and TRBJ1-1, with 8 bases lining up with TRBD1. Germline V gene sequence: CDR1 MNHNS, CDR2 SASEGT. The ends lost 4 bases at V and 4 bases at J; junction bases unmatched: 2. The length of the CDR3 is 13 residues. CDR3 bases: TGTGCCAGCAGTGTTACAGGGGGCACTGAAGCTTTCTTT. As protein: CASSVTGGTEAFF.

The CDR3 loop reads CASSPRQGGHGYTF. CDR3 in DNA: TGTGCCAGCAGTCCCAGACAGGGGGGTCACGGCTACACCTTC. The chain uses TRBV27 and TRBJ1-2, with 9 bases lining up with TRBD1. Trimming at V came to 5 bases and at J to 8 bases, leaving 9 bases not matched to a gene. This CDR3 contains 14 residues. CDR1 MNHEY and CDR2 SMNVEV come from the germline V gene (reference sequence).

The chain couples TRBV2 to TRBJ2-4; perhaps TRBD2 as D (6 bases). Trimming shortened V by 2 bases and J by 6 bases, and 17 bases separated the two germline ends. Germline V lookup: CDR1 SNHLY, CDR2 FYNNEI. The CDR3 runs 16 residues. CDR3 DNA: TGTGCCAGCAGTGAAAAGGTACACTGGCGGGGAAACATTCAGTACTTC. Residues: CASSEKVHWRGNIQYF.

J is TRBJ2-1 and V is TRBV18, with TRBD2 matching over 14 bases. The germline CDR1 and CDR2 sequences are KGHSH and LQKENI. CDR3 size: 14 residues. The J segment lost 7 bases and the V segment lost 6 bases, leaving 2 bases of the junction unmatched. The CDR3 sequence: CASSGTSGSNEQFF. DNA of the CDR3: TGTGCCAGCTCCGGGACTAGCGGGAGTAATGAGCAGTTCTTC. Combining the CDR3 with reference TRBV18 and TRBJ2-1 gives the whole variable domain NAGVMQNPRHLVRRRGQEARLRCSPMKGHSHVYWYRQLPEEGLKFMVYLQKENIIDESGMPKERFSAEFPKEGPSILRIQQVVRGDSAAYFCASSGTSGSNEQFFGPGTRLTVL.

The CDR3 DNA sequence: TGTGCCAGCACTCCTGGGGGGGACACTGAAGCTTTCTTT. It yields the protein CASTPGGDTEAFF. The genes are TRBV6-5 and TRBJ1-1; a possible D gene is TRBD1 (5 bases). Germline V gives CDR1 MNHEY, CDR2 SVGAGI. This CDR3 is 13 amino acids long. Trimming removed 7 bases from V and 3 bases from J, with 12 bases in between.

The rearrangement uses TRBV5-1 and TRBJ1-2; D possibly corresponds to TRBD1 (6 bases). V was cut by 0 bases and J by 6 bases, with 12 bases left in between. Germline-derived CDR1 and CDR2 are SGHRS and YFSETQ. The CDR3 is 14 amino acids. CDR3 sequence: CASSLATGIDGYTF. CDR3 DNA sequence: TGCGCCAGCAGCTTGGCAACAGGGATAGATGGCTACACCTTC.

This chain connects TRBV19 to TRBJ2-7; D is tentatively TRBD1 or TRBD2 (6 bases each). The CDR3 extends over 13 amino acids. Germline CDR1 reads LNHDA; CDR2 reads SQIVND (reference sequence). Trimming took 6 bases from V and 1 from J, leaving 10 bases between them. As DNA, the CDR3 is TGTGCCAGTAGGCGCGGGACATCCTACGAGCAGTACTTC. Translated, it gives CASRRGTSYEQYF.

The V call is TRBV27, the J call TRBJ1-1, with D unclear. CDR3 length: 13 residues. Deletions cut 5 bases from V and 6 bases from J, with 13 bases between. Germline CDR1 is MNHEY and CDR2 is SMNVEV (reference sequence). The CDR3 here is CASSLPGRAEAFF. CDR3 coding DNA: TGTGCCAGCAGTCTCCCGGGGAGGGCTGAAGCTTTCTTT.

V usage is TRBV5-4 and J usage is TRBJ2-1, with 8 bases lining up with TRBD2. Germline values: CDR1 SGHNT, CDR2 YYREEE (reference sequence). The junction had 14 bases not matched to a gene; V was cut back by 4 bases and J by 8 bases. The CDR3 has 16 residues. CDR3 sequence (DNA): TGTGCCAGCAGCCCCCTGGGTAGCGGGGCCCCCCATGAGCAGTTCTTC. Translating it yields CASSPLGSGAPHEQFF. The entire variable domain, with the rest obtained from reference TRBV5-4 and TRBJ2-1, is as follows: ETGVTQSPTHLIKTRGQQVTLRCSSQSGHNTVSWYQQALGQGPQFIFQYYREEENGRGNFPPRFSGLQFPNYSSELNVNALELDDSALYLCASSPLGSGAPHEQFFGPGTRLTVL.

J is TRBJ2-1 and V is TRBV30; TRBD2 matches at 7 bases. The ends lost 4 bases at V and 9 bases at J; junction bases unmatched: 9. The germline V gene has CDR1 GTSNPN and CDR2 SVGIG (reference sequence). The CDR3 sequence is 13 residues long. CDR3 sequence reads: CAWTGLVSGEQFF. The CDR3 DNA reads as TGTGCCTGGACCGGACTAGTCTCCGGTGAGCAGTTCTTC.

V gene TRBV19 combines with J gene TRBJ2-1, with D possibly being TRBD1 (7 bases). The germline V gene has CDR1 LNHDA and CDR2 SQIVND (reference sequence). Trimming removed 5 bases at V and 6 bases at J, with 38 bases between. This CDR3 region has 22 residues. In DNA form, the CDR3 reads TGTGCCAGTAGTTCTCGATGGGTCCACGCAGGGGGGAGCACCGCGCCTCGCAATGAGCAGTTCTTC. Translation gives CASSSRWVHAGGSTAPRNEQFF. The entire variable domain, with the rest obtained from reference TRBV19 and TRBJ2-1, is as follows: DGGITQSPKYLFRKEGQNVTLSCEQNLNHDAMYWYRQDPGQGLRLIYYSQIVNDFQKGDIAEGYSVSREKKESFPLTVTSAQKNPTAFYLCASSSRWVHAGGSTAPRNEQFFGPGTRLTVL.

V and J are TRBV2 and TRBJ1-2; TRBD1 matches 11 bases. The CDR3 runs to 13 residues. J gave up 7 bases and V 6 bases, and 4 bases lay outside the gene matches. Looked up from germline, CDR1 is SNHLY and CDR2 is FYNNEI. The CDR3 protein is CASRGQGGRGYTF. Here the CDR3 DNA reads TGTGCCAGCAGGGGACAGGGGGGGCGTGGCTACACCTTC.

V usage is TRBV9 and J usage is TRBJ2-4, with D tentatively TRBD1 or TRBD2 (5 bases each). V was cut by 3 bases and J by 1 base, with 14 bases left in between. Germline V CDR1 and CDR2: SGDLS, YYNGEE. The CDR3 covers 16 residues. The CDR3 region is CASSDNKGEAKNIQYF. The CDR3 nucleotides are TGTGCCAGCAGCGACAATAAAGGGGAGGCCAAAAACATTCAGTACTTC.

The rearrangement joins TRBV5-1 to TRBJ2-5; D perhaps matches TRBD2 (6 bases). V lost 0 bases, J lost 1 base, and 13 bases lay in between. Germline lookup yields CDR1 SGHRS and CDR2 YFSETQ. The CDR3 length is 16 residues. CDR3 nucleotide sequence: TGCGCCAGCAGCTTGGAGGCTAGCGAGGGCCAAGAGACCCAGTACTTC. Residues: CASSLEASEGQETQYF. Combining the CDR3 with reference TRBV5-1 and TRBJ2-5 gives the whole variable domain KAGVTQTPRYLIKTRGQQVTLSCSPISGHRSVSWYQQTPGQGLQFLFEYFSETQRNKGNFPGRFSGRQFSNSRSEMNVSTLELGDSALYLCASSLEASEGQETQYFGPGTRLLVL.

This clone has just one count. The J gene is TRBJ1-1, the V gene TRBV6-5; TRBD1 aligns across 9 bases. Germline CDR1 and CDR2: MNHEY and SVGAGI. The CDR3 is made up of 14 amino acids. V shed 6 bases and J 6 bases; nucleotides not matched to a gene: 8. DNA of the CDR3: TGTGCCAGCAGGATCACAGGGGGCGCCGCTGAAGCTTTCTTT. Translating it yields CASRITGGAAEAFF.

The CDR3 here is CASAVEVADYEQYF. The CDR3 DNA sequence: TGTGCTAGCGCCGTGGAAGTGGCGGACTACGAGCAGTACTTC. V gene TRBV12-5 combines with J gene TRBJ2-7, with D uncertain. The length of the CDR3 is 14 residues. V dropped 9 bases and J dropped 3 bases, with 18 bases sitting between them. Germline CDR1 LGHNT, CDR2 FRNRAP.

V is TRBV5-1 and J is TRBJ1-1, with D unresolved. The germline V gene encodes CDR1 SGHRS and CDR2 YFSETQ. The CDR3 totals 11 residues. V was shortened by 0 bases and J by 11 bases, with 8 bases between the two germline ends. In DNA form, the CDR3 reads TGCGCCAGCAGCTTGGGCAAGGGTGCTTTCTTT. Its translation: CASSLGKGAFF.

The chain joins TRBV7-9 to TRBJ1-1; D remains unclear. The germline V and J ends were trimmed by 6 bases and 4 bases, with 12 bases remaining between them. Germline-derived CDR1 and CDR2 are SEHNR and FQNEAQ (reference sequence). CDR3 length: 13 amino acids. In nucleotides, the CDR3 is TGTGCCAGCAGTTTTGAGATACGCACTGAAGCTTTCTTT. It yields the protein CASSFEIRTEAFF.

A single count supports this clone. CDR3 region: CASSLGASGGYNEQFF. CDR3 nucleotide sequence: TGTGCCAGCAGCTTAGGGGCCTCCGGGGGATACAATGAGCAGTTCTTC. The rearrangement uses TRBV11-3 and TRBJ2-1, with a weak D call TRBD2 (6 bases). CDR3 length: 16 residues. The V gene's germline CDR1 is SGHNT and CDR2 YENEEA. Deletions cut 1 base from V and 4 bases from J, with 14 bases between.

The genes are TRBV6-5 and TRBJ1-5; tentatively, D is TRBD1 (5 bases). The V end lost 4 bases, the J end lost 7 bases, and 8 bases lay between the germline ends. The CDR3 contains 12 residues. Germline V lookup: CDR1 MNHEY, CDR2 SVGAGI. CDR3 region: CASSSKGQPQHF. As DNA, the CDR3 is TGTGCCAGCAGTTCCAAGGGGCAGCCCCAGCATTTT.

The V call is TRBV13, the J call TRBJ1-2, with TRBD1 identical over 7 bases. Germline V lookup: CDR1 PRHDT, CDR2 FYEKMQ (reference sequence). CDR3 length equals 16 residues. Unmatched junction bases numbered 8, after V lost 2 bases and J lost 2 bases. The CDR3 here is CASSLRGTAGNYGYTF. DNA for the CDR3: TGTGCCAGCAGCTTAAGGGGGACAGCGGGCAACTATGGCTACACCTTC.

The rearrangement uses TRBV4-2 and TRBJ1-2, with 7 nucleotides matching TRBD1. CDR3 length: 15 amino acids. V was clipped by 8 bases and J by 8 bases; unmatched bases: 17. Per germline, CDR1 LGHNA and CDR2 YNFKEQ. This CDR3 is CASSSGQEYLFGYTF. In nucleotides, the CDR3 is TGTGCCAGCTCTTCAGGACAGGAGTATTTGTTCGGCTACACCTTC.

The gene calls are TRBV30 and TRBJ1-2, with D maybe TRBD1 (6 bases). V shed 5 bases and J shed 5 bases, with 9 bases lying between them. The CDR3 length is 11 residues. Germline CDR1 and CDR2: GTSNPN and SVGIG (reference sequence). CDR3 nucleotides: TGTGCCTGGGACACAGGGTATGGCTACACCTTC. Translation: CAWDTGYGYTF.

The V gene is TRBV19, the J gene TRBJ2-7; D is ambiguous. The V end lost 4 bases, the J end lost 1 base, and 11 bases lay between the germline ends. Germline loops: CDR1 LNHDA, CDR2 SQIVND (reference sequence). The length of the CDR3 is 14 residues. The CDR3 spells CASSRPYGSYEQYF. In nucleotides, the CDR3 is TGTGCCAGTAGTAGGCCCTATGGATCCTACGAGCAGTACTTC.

The chain joins TRBV6-1 to TRBJ1-5; 7 nucleotides align to TRBD1. CDR1 and CDR2 (germline): MNHNS, SASEGT. This CDR3 comprises 13 residues. With 10 bases clipped from V and 4 bases from J, the junction kept 7 bases outside the gene matches. The CDR3 is CATRIQGNQPQHF. CDR3 nucleotide sequence: TGTGCCACTCGGATACAGGGGAATCAGCCCCAGCATTTT.

This clone turned up a few times. The V gene is TRBV6-5, the J gene TRBJ2-7, with 7 bases aligning to TRBD2. The germline V gene has CDR1 MNHEY and CDR2 SVGAGI. This CDR3 spans 15 amino acids. The junction had 9 bases not matched to a gene; V was cut back by 2 bases and J by 5 bases. CDR3 coding DNA: TGTGCCAGCAGTTACGGCCCGGGGGGTAATAACGAGCAGTACTTC. Translating gives CASSYGPGGNNEQYF.